This TCR beta chain is from a study of T cells in women clearing cervical HPV infection. Study overall: Cases were women with histologically confirmed HPV16-related CIN3 or worse, including 2 invasive cancers. Regarding the study as a whole: Timing of associations relative to infection is unclear; T-cell subsets were not isolated. Controls had more TRBV6-7 (about 0.15%) than cases (roughly 0.11%). CIN3+ cases had significantly higher TCR repertoire richness than controls, but evenness did not differ.

The protocol was immunoSEQ multiplex PCR, while the TCRdb copy is restricted to in-frame clones and leaves out a portion. The repertoire table contains tens of thousands of clones. About this clone: Its antigen remains unidentified. The read halts 3 residues ahead of the CDR3 end, with the missing end drawn from the germline J gene.

Germline CDR1 reads ENHRY; CDR2 reads SYGVKD. Trimming removed 5 bases from V and 5 bases from J; junction bases left unmatched: 6. There are 14 residues in the CDR3. Sequencing was carried out using blood buffy coat. V gene TRBV10-3 combines with J gene TRBJ1-5, with TRBD1 matching over 7 bases. The TCR originated in a woman aged 18-69 years with a cervical HPV16 infection that either progressed to CIN3+ or cleared (not recorded which). The DNA read from the CDR3 is TGTGCCATCAGTAAGGGGGCGAGGGATCAGCCC. As protein: CAISKGARDQP. The CDR3 reads in full as CAISKGARDQPQHF.